The clone carrying this T cell receptor beta chain occurred a few times. A J-beta primer mix and a sample-barcoded 5' primer were used in a second PCR of roughly 6 to 11 cycles. One entry per CDR3 protein, called by TCRdb with MiXCR from the 5' RACE reads. Of hundreds of thousands of distinct CDR3 sequences detected, around 26% appear once; the ten largest clones hold 17%. These data come from a study of blood T cells in healthy people across ages. Germline V CDR1 and CDR2: MNHEY, SMNVEV (reference sequence). With V trimmed by 5 bases and J by 7 bases, 9 bases remained unmatched. CDR3 length: 15 residues.

Sequences were obtained from blood. The chain combines TRBV27 with TRBJ1-2, with 11 bases fitting TRBD1. This receptor was taken from a woman of 80 years or more in good health. This CDR3 is CASSPTLGTGGGYTF. The CDR3 DNA follows: TGTGCCAGCAGTCCTACACTTGGGACAGGGGGTGGCTACACCTTC.